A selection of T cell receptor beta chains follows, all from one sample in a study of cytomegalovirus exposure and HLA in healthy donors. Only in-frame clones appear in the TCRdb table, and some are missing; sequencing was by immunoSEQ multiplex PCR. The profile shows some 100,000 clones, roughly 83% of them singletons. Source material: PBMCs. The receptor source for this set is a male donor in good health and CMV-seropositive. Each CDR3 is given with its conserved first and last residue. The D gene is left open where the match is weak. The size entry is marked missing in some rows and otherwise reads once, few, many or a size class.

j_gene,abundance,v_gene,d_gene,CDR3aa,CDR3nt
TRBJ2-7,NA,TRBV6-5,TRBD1,CASSYSRTGGVGEQYF,TGTGCCAGCAGTTACTCAAGGACAGGGGGTGTAGGGGAGCAGTACTTC
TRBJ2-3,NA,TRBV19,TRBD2,CASSSRTSGSTDTQYF,TGTGCCAGTAGTTCCCGGACTAGCGGGAGTACAGATACGCAGTATTTT
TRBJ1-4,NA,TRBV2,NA,CASSETGYREKLFF,TGTGCCAGCAGTGAAACGGGTTATAGGGAAAAACTGTTTTTT
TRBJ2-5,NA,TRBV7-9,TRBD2,CASSYSSSGGPRETQYF,TGTGCCAGCAGCTACTCTTCTAGCGGAGGGCCGAGGGAGACCCAGTACTTC
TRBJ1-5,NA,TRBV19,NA,CASSTPERSNQPQHF,TGTGCCAGTAGTACCCCCGAACGGAGCAATCAGCCCCAGCATTTT
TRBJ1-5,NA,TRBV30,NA,CACSRATANQPQHF,TGTGCCTGCTCGAGGGCCACAGCCAATCAGCCCCAGCATTTT
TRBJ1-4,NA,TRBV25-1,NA,CASSERGGDHEKLFF,TGTGCCAGCAGTGAACGAGGGGGTGATCATGAAAAACTGTTTTTT
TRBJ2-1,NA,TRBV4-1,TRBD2,CASSQHQSGGGNEQFF,TGCGCCAGCAGCCAACACCAGAGCGGGGGGGGCAATGAGCAGTTCTTC
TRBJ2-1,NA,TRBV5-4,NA,CASSLTNIDNEQFF,TGTGCCAGCAGCTTGACTAACATCGACAATGAGCAGTTCTTC
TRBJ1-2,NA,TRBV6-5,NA,CASSYSRQSANYGYTF,TGTGCCAGCAGTTACTCTCGACAGTCAGCTAACTATGGCTACACCTTC
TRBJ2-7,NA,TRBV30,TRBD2,CAWAAGAYEQYF,TGTGCCTGGGCCGCGGGGGCCTACGAGCAGTACTTC
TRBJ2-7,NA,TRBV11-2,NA,CASSFGSPRIGGSYEQYF,TGTGCCAGCAGCTTTGGCTCCCCAAGGATTGGCGGCTCCTACGAGCAGTACTTC
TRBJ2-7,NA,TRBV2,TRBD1,CASKDEGGGQYF,TGTGCCAGCAAGGATGAAGGGGGCGGGCAGTACTTC
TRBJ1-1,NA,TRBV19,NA,CASSIGQGNTEAFF,TGTGCCAGTAGTATCGGCCAGGGGAACACTGAAGCTTTCTTT
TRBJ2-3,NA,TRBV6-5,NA,CASQQVSDTQYF,TGTGCCTCCCAGCAGGTATCAGATACGCAGTATTTT
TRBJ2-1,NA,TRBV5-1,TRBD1,CASSSSGGYYNEQFF,TGCGCCAGCAGCTCCTCAGGGGGCTACTACAATGAGCAGTTCTTC
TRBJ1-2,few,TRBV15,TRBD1,CATSTDRDGYTF,TGTGCCACCAGCACGGACAGGGATGGCTACACCTTC
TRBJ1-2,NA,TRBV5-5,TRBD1,CASSFAGGTDGYTF,TGTGCCAGCAGCTTTGCAGGGGGCACCGATGGCTACACCTTC
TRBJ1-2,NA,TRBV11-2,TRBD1,CASSLDAFRQGAYGYTF,TGTGCCAGCAGCTTAGACGCATTCCGACAGGGGGCCTATGGCTACACCTTC
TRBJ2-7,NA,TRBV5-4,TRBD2,CASSAGTSEQYF,TGTGCCAGCAGCGCCGGGACTAGCGAGCAGTACTTC
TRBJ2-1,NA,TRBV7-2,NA,CASSLGTAYNEQFF,TGTGCCAGCAGCTTAGGAACAGCTTACAATGAGCAGTTCTTC
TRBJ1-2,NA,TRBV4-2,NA,CASSQGGQLRYGYTF,TGTGCCAGCAGCCAAGGAGGACAGCTGCGATATGGCTACACCTTC
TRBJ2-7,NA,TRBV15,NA,CATSRGQQGGEQYF,TGTGCCACCAGCAGGGGGCAACAGGGCGGCGAGCAGTACTTC
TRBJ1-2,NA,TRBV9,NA,CASSPVVGQMDYGYTF,TGTGCCAGCAGCCCAGTAGTGGGCCAGATGGACTATGGCTACACCTTC
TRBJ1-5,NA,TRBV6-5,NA,CASRTGRQPQHF,TGTGCCAGCAGGACAGGTCGACAACCCCAGCATTTT
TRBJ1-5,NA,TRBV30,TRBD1,CAWSVKRQGNQPQHF,TGTGCCTGGAGTGTTAAGAGACAGGGAAATCAGCCCCAGCATTTT
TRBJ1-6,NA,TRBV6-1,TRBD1,CAGRTLQGAYSPLHF,TGTGCCGGTCGCACTCTACAGGGGGCTTATTCACCCCTCCACTTT
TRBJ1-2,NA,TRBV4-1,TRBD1,CASSQGGGRGRSRGYTF,TGCGCCAGCAGCCAAGGAGGGGGTAGGGGGCGAAGTCGGGGCTACACCTTC
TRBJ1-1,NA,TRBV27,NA,CASSQGLAEAFF,TGTGCCAGCAGTCAGGGACTGGCTGAAGCTTTCTTT
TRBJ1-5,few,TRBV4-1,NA,CASSPLGAQPQHF,TGCGCCAGCAGCCCCCTTGGGGCTCAGCCCCAGCATTTT
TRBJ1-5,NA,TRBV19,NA,CASSSPGHRVRQPQHF,TGTGCCAGTAGTTCTCCGGGACATCGAGTTCGGCAGCCCCAGCATTTT
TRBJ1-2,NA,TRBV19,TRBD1,CASSIPGTGDYGYTF,TGTGCCAGTAGTATACCCGGGACAGGGGACTATGGCTACACCTTC
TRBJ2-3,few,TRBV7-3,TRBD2,CASSPGGDTQYF,TGTGCCAGCAGCCCCGGGGGGGATACGCAGTATTTT
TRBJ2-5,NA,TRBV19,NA,CASRAGQETQYF,TGTGCCAGTAGGGCAGGGCAAGAGACCCAGTACTTC
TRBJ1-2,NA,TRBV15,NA,CATSRVTGTIYGYTF,TGTGCCACCAGCAGGGTAACCGGGACAATATATGGCTACACCTTC
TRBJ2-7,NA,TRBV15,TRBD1,CATSRTTGGRGEQYF,TGTGCCACCAGCAGAACGACAGGGGGTAGGGGGGAGCAGTACTTC
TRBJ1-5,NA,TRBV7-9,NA,CASSPRGETQPQHF,TGTGCCAGCAGTCCCCGGGGAGAGACGCAGCCCCAGCATTTT
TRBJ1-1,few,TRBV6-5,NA,CASIRDSLSNTEAFF,TGTGCCAGCATAAGGGACTCTCTTTCGAACACTGAAGCTTTCTTT
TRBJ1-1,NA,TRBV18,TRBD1,CASSPDRVSEAFF,TGTGCCAGCTCACCCGACAGGGTGTCTGAAGCTTTCTTT
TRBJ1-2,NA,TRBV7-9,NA,CASSLEAANRYTF,TGTGCCAGCAGCTTAGAGGCGGCGAACCGCTACACCTTC
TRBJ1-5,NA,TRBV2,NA,CASGPLNQPQHF,TGTGCCAGCGGTCCCCTAAATCAGCCCCAGCATTTT
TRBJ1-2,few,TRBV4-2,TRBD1,CASSPSGTGDGYTF,TGTGCCAGCAGCCCCTCCGGGACAGGGGATGGCTACACCTTC
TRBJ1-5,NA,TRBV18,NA,CASSPQGNQPQHF,TGTGCCAGCTCACCCCAGGGTAATCAGCCCCAGCATTTT
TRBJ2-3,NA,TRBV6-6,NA,CASSPTPAGYTDTQYF,TGTGCCAGCAGCCCGACCCCCGCAGGATACACAGATACGCAGTATTTT
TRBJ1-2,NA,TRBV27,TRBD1,CASSSRTGGNYGYTF,TGTGCCAGCAGTTCCCGGACAGGGGGCAACTATGGCTACACCTTC
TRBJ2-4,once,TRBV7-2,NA,CASSLESRGYDIQYF,TGTGCCAGCAGCTTAGAATCCCGGGGGTACGACATTCAGTACTTC